This entry lists 25 T cell receptor beta chains sequenced from one sample in a study of blood T cell repertoires in COVID-19. Sequencing used immunoSEQ multiplex PCR; TCRdb keeps in-frame clones, though not all of them. Of tens of thousands of clones in the sample, under 95% were seen once. Sequencing input: peripheral blood. These receptors were taken from a man aged 55 to 70 with acute or convalescent COVID-19.

This sequence joins TRBV19 and TRBJ1-5, with no clear D. Trimming pared 0 bases from V and 4 bases from J, leaving 7 bases between. The CDR3 extends over 14 amino acids. Germline lookup yields CDR1 LNHDA and CDR2 SQIVND (reference sequence). CDR3 loop: CASSIDRGNQPQHF. Here the CDR3 DNA reads TGTGCCAGTAGTATAGATCGGGGAAATCAGCCCCAGCATTTT.

The chain couples TRBV24-1 to TRBJ2-1; D is perhaps TRBD2 (6 bases). This CDR3 is 16 amino acids long. Germline V CDR1 and CDR2: KGHDR, SFDVKD. The ends were cut back, 0 bases at V and 4 bases at J, with 12 bases in the middle. In DNA form, the CDR3 reads TGTGCCACCAGTGATTTGTCGGGGGAACGGTACAATGAGCAGTTCTTC. It yields the protein CATSDLSGERYNEQFF.

This chain uses TRBV25-1 with TRBJ2-5; TRBD1 might be the D (6 bases). The CDR3 runs 15 residues. V was pared by 3 bases and J by 8 bases, with 19 bases between. Germline assignment: CDR1 MGHDK and CDR2 SYGVNS. The CDR3 region is CASSDPDRNQVTQYF. CDR3 DNA sequence: TGTGCCAGCAGTGATCCTGACAGGAATCAAGTTACCCAGTACTTC.

The J gene is TRBJ2-3, the V gene TRBV9, with TRBD1 matching over 8 bases. CDR1 is SGDLS and CDR2 is YYNGEE in the germline V gene. V was pared by 4 bases and J by 3 bases, with 4 bases of the junction left unmatched. The CDR3 has 14 residues. In DNA, the CDR3 is TGTGCCAGCAGCTCCCGGACAGGGACAGATACGCAGTATTTT. It yields the protein CASSSRTGTDTQYF.

The chain links TRBV5-6 to TRBJ1-2; tentative D call: TRBD1 (6 bases). The germline V gene encodes CDR1 SGHDT and CDR2 YYEEEE. The CDR3 sequence is 12 residues long. Between the trimmed V and J ends, which lost 1 base and 7 bases, there was a span of 8 bases. CDR3 in DNA: TGTGCCAGCAGCTTGCAGGGGACTGGCTACACCTTC. Protein sequence: CASSLQGTGYTF.

This clone has only one observation. CDR3 region: CASTLGPMNTEAFF. CDR3 DNA: TGTGCCAGCACCTTGGGGCCGATGAACACTGAAGCTTTCTTT. The genes are TRBV11-2 and TRBJ1-1; possibly TRBD1 for D (5 bases). Trimming took 7 bases from V and 0 from J, leaving 12 bases between them. Germline CDR1 and CDR2: SGHAT and FQNNGV. There are 14 residues in the CDR3.

This chain uses TRBV6-6 with TRBJ1-6; 11 positions match TRBD1. V trimming: 11 bases; J trimming: 10 bases; junction bases outside the gene matches: 7. The CDR3 totals 13 residues. Germline-derived CDR1 and CDR2 are MNHNY and SVGAGI (reference sequence). The chain's CDR3 is CALKGQGDSPLHF. CDR3 bases: TGTGCCCTCAAGGGACAGGGGGACTCACCCCTCCACTTT.

The rearrangement links TRBV11-3 to TRBJ2-2, with TRBD1 matching 9 bases. The V and J ends lost 5 bases and 5 bases, in that order; junction bases with no gene match: 6. The CDR3 runs to 15 residues. Germline V gene sequence: CDR1 SGHNT, CDR2 YENEEA. CDR3 region: CASSPGQGGTGELFF. CDR3 nucleotide sequence: TGTGCCAGCAGCCCGGGACAGGGAGGGACCGGGGAGCTGTTTTTT.

V is TRBV3-1 (or the pseudogene TRBV3-2) and J is TRBJ1-1; 8 bases fit TRBD1. Germline assignment: CDR1 LGHDT and CDR2 YNNKEL (reference sequence). The V segment lost 4 bases and the J segment 14 bases; nucleotides outside the gene matches: 9. The CDR3 is 12 amino acids. This CDR3 reads CASSPGDRRGFF. As DNA, the CDR3 is TGTGCCAGCAGCCCCGGGGACAGGCGGGGGTTCTTT.

V and J are TRBV19 and TRBJ1-4, with TRBD1 identical over 7 bases. The V segment lost 6 bases and the J segment 3 bases; nucleotides outside the gene matches: 10. CDR1 and CDR2 (germline): LNHDA, SQIVND (reference sequence). The CDR3 totals 16 residues. The DNA of the CDR3 is TGTGCCAGTAGCTCCGCCCGACAGGGTTCTAATGAAAAACTGTTTTTT. This codes for CASSSARQGSNEKLFF.

The rearrangement links TRBV12-2 to TRBJ2-7; the DNA was not used to check the table's D call, TRBD2. TRBV12-2 is designated a pseudogene. The CDR3 runs to 17 residues. CDR3 nucleotides: TGTGCAAGTCGCTTAGCGCCAGGGAGCGGGGGGGTCTACGAGCAGTACTTC. Amino acid sequence: CASRLAPGSGGVYEQYF.

J is TRBJ1-6 and V is TRBV7-9; no clear D gene. Germline V gene sequence: CDR1 SEHNR, CDR2 FQNEAQ (reference sequence). The V end was cut by 2 bases, the J end by 8 bases, with 7 bases between. The CDR3 spans 13 residues. CDR3 coding DNA: TGTGCCAGCAGCTTATTCGGGGATTCACCCCTCCACTTT. Translated, it gives CASSLFGDSPLHF.

Regarding this clone: This sample also contains other DNA sequences that code for the same CDR3. The chain is built from TRBV29-1 and TRBJ1-2, with 7 bases matching TRBD1. Per the germline V gene, CDR1 is SQVTM and CDR2 is ANQGSEA. The CDR3 totals 12 residues. J gave up 3 bases and V 5 bases, and 3 bases lay outside the gene matches. CDR3 coding DNA: TGCAGCGTTCGGCAGGGGGACTATGGCTACACCTTC. Translating gives CSVRQGDYGYTF.

The chain combines TRBV24-1 with TRBJ2-1, with 9 positions matching TRBD1. Germline V lookup: CDR1 KGHDR, CDR2 SFDVKD. The CDR3 consists of 17 residues. The J segment lost 7 bases and the V segment lost 1 base, leaving 10 bases of the junction unmatched. This CDR3 reads CATSDLAPGQGWNEQFF. The CDR3 region has the DNA TGTGCCACCAGTGATTTAGCCCCGGGACAGGGATGGAATGAGCAGTTCTTC.

Here the CDR3 DNA reads TGTGCCATCAGGGGGGAGAGGGGGCATGGAGAGACCCAGTACTTC. Translation: CAIRGERGHGETQYF. The rearrangement joins TRBV10-3 to TRBJ2-5; 7 bases map to TRBD1. Trimming removed 6 bases from V and 4 bases from J; junction bases left unmatched: 11. This CDR3 contains 15 residues. Germline loops: CDR1 ENHRY, CDR2 SYGVKD.

CDR3 sequence reads: CASSFGGDTQYF. CDR3 coding DNA: TGTGCCAGCAGTTTCGGGGGGGATACGCAGTATTTT. The V call is TRBV27, the J call TRBJ2-3; TRBD2 matches 7 bases. Trimming took 3 bases from V and 6 from J; bases not matched to a gene: 0. CDR3 length equals 12 residues. Germline CDR1 and CDR2: MNHEY and SMNVEV (reference sequence).

The chain uses TRBV29-1 and TRBJ1-3, with D hard to call. The germline V gene encodes CDR1 SQVTM and CDR2 ANQGSEA. The V end was cut by 7 bases, the J end by 6 bases, with 16 bases between. CDR3 length equals 13 residues. The CDR3 DNA reads as TGCAGCGCTTCGCGGGGTACTTTAAACACCATATATTTT. Protein sequence: CSASRGTLNTIYF.

This clone was seen only once. The chain employs TRBV5-1 and TRBJ1-5, with D uncertain. The CDR3 contains 15 residues. CDR1 and CDR2 (germline): SGHRS, YFSETQ. Between the trimmed V and J ends, which lost 1 base and 3 bases, there was a span of 11 bases. CDR3 amino acids: CASSLIGDFNQPQHF. The DNA for the CDR3 is TGCGCCAGCAGCTTGATAGGAGATTTCAATCAGCCCCAGCATTTT.

This chain uses TRBV6-5 with TRBJ1-1, with unresolved D. This CDR3 has 11 residues. With 6 bases removed from V and 4 bases from J, the gap between germline ends came to 6 bases. From germline, CDR1 is MNHEY and CDR2 SVGAGI. This CDR3 is CASRFSTEAFF. The CDR3, as DNA: TGTGCCAGCAGGTTTAGCACTGAAGCTTTCTTT.

For this clone: The junction differs from germline at one of its ends, possibly a read error. The V call is TRBV5-1, the J call TRBJ1-2; perhaps TRBD1 as D (6 bases). CDR3 length equals 13 residues. Germline CDR1 and CDR2: SGHRS and YFSETQ. The CDR3 DNA is TGCGCCAGCAGCTACGGACAGTTCCCTGGCCACACCTTC. This translates into CASSYGQFPGHTF. The variable domain in full, completed from reference TRBV5-1 and TRBJ1-2, reads KAGVTQTPRYLIKTRGQQVTLSCSPISGHRSVSWYQQTPGQGLQFLFEYFSETQRNKGNFPGRFSGRQFSNSRSEMNVSTLELGDSALYLCASSYGQFPGHTFGSGTRLTVV.

V gene TRBV7-2 combines with J gene TRBJ1-6; 8 bases line up with TRBD1. V gave up 2 bases and J gave up 10 bases; unmatched junction bases: 7. From germline, CDR1 is SGHTA and CDR2 FQGNSA. The CDR3 is 15 residues long. The CDR3 reads CASSLNRGSGSPLHF. The CDR3 DNA sequence: TGTGCCAGCAGCTTAAACAGGGGGAGTGGATCACCCCTCCACTTT.

The chain is built from TRBV29-1 and TRBJ2-1; 10 bases match TRBD2. CDR1 is SQVTM and CDR2 is ANQGSEA in the germline V gene. The CDR3 spans 16 residues. After removal of 3 bases from V and 7 bases from J, the junction contained 12 bases not matched to a gene. In DNA, the CDR3 is TGCAGCGTTGAGGGTCTAGCGGGGGCCTCAGTGAATGAGCAGTTCTTC. Encoded protein: CSVEGLAGASVNEQFF.

This clone was counted a single time. The V and J genes are TRBV7-8 and TRBJ1-1; D gene ambiguous. The V gene lost 4 bases and the J gene lost 8 bases, with 14 bases spanning the gap. The CDR3 runs to 13 residues. Per the germline V gene, CDR1 is SGHVS and CDR2 is FQNEAQ. CDR3 protein: CASSSVRGGEAFF. For the CDR3, the DNA is TGTGCCAGCAGCTCCGTGAGAGGAGGCGAAGCTTTCTTT.

The gene calls are TRBV11-3 and TRBJ2-2; 9 bases agree with TRBD2. Germline CDR1 reads SGHNT; CDR2 reads YENEEA. The CDR3 has 16 residues. The ends lost 4 bases at V and 7 bases at J; junction bases unmatched: 10. This CDR3 is CASSSRGGALGGELFF. For the CDR3, the DNA is TGTGCCAGCAGCTCGCGCGGGGGGGCGCTTGGCGGGGAGCTGTTTTTT.

The CDR3 protein is CASSLAGGRGTANIQYF. DNA of the CDR3: TGCGCCAGCAGCTTGGCCGGGGGGAGGGGGACCGCCAACATTCAGTACTTC. The chain joins TRBV5-1 to TRBJ2-4; tentative D call: TRBD2 (7 bases). This CDR3 is 17 amino acids long. Looked up from germline, CDR1 is SGHRS and CDR2 is YFSETQ. Trimming took 0 bases from V and 7 from J, leaving 20 bases between them.